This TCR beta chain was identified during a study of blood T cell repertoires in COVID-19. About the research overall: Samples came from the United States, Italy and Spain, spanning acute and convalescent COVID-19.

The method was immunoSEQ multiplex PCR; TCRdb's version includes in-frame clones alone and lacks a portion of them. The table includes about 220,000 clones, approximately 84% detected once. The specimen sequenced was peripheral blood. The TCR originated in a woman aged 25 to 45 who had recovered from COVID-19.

The DNA of the CDR3 is TGTGCCAGCAGCTTACTTGGTGGACTAGCGTCCAATGAGCAGTTCTTC. It yields the protein CASSLLGGLASNEQFF. The chain recombines TRBV7-3 with TRBJ2-1; TRBD2 aligns across 9 bases. Germline V lookup: CDR1 SGHTA, CDR2 FQGTGA. J gave up 6 bases and V 2 bases, and 8 bases lay outside the gene matches. The CDR3 is 16 residues long.